One sample yielded the 21 T cell receptor beta chains listed below, sequenced in a study of cytomegalovirus exposure and HLA in healthy donors. Primers for the PCR totalled 60 Vbeta and 13 Jbeta. Data came from immunoSEQ multiplex PCR; TCRdb stores just in-frame clones and leaves some out. The sample's table shows some 110,000 clones. Sequenced: PBMCs. The receptors derive from a man in his forties in good health and CMV-seropositive.

The chain combines TRBV30 with TRBJ1-3; D is ambiguous. The germline V gene encodes CDR1 GTSNPN and CDR2 SVGIG (reference sequence). Deletions cut 3 bases from V and 5 bases from J, with 23 bases between. The CDR3 consists of 17 residues. CDR3: CAWRSLTEGKTRNTIYF. The CDR3 nucleotides are TGTGCCTGGAGGTCTTTGACGGAGGGTAAAACCCGAAACACCATATATTTT.

The rearrangement links TRBV5-1 to TRBJ2-1; TRBD2 aligns across 7 bases. Germline V gene data show CDR1 as SGHRS and CDR2 as YFSETQ. V trimming: 5 bases; J trimming: 6 bases; junction bases outside the gene matches: 11. The CDR3 is made up of 15 amino acids. The DNA of the CDR3 is TGCGCCAGCAGATATACAGGCTCGGGAGGCAATGAGCAGTTCTTC. Amino acids: CASRYTGSGGNEQFF.

CDR3 protein: CASRGPGQRSYEQYF. DNA of the CDR3: TGCGCCAGCCGCGGGCCGGGCCAGCGCTCCTACGAGCAGTACTTC. The rearrangement links TRBV4-1 to TRBJ2-7; D may be TRBD2 (5 bases). There are 15 residues in the CDR3. Per germline, CDR1 MGHRA and CDR2 YSYEKL. V was cut by 8 bases and J by 0 bases, with 17 bases left in between.

Remarks on this clone: A junction boundary mismatches the germline segment, possibly from a read error. The rearrangement joins TRBV7-7 to TRBJ2-2; tentative D call: TRBD1 (7 bases). Germline V gives CDR1 SSHAT, CDR2 FNYEAQ (reference sequence). The CDR3 is 16 amino acids. For the CDR3, the DNA is TGTGCTAGCAGCCCCCCCAGGGGGTCGGGGGCCGGGGAGCTGTTTTTT. Translation gives CASSPPRGSGAGELFF.

This sequence joins TRBV11-2 and TRBJ2-7; D is possibly TRBD2 (6 bases). This CDR3 is built from 16 residues. In germline, CDR1 is SGHAT, CDR2 FQNNGV. Trimming cost V 1 base and J 3 bases, with 16 bases left between them. The CDR3 region is CASSLGAGRVNYEQYF. Here the CDR3 DNA reads TGTGCCAGCAGCTTAGGGGCGGGAAGGGTGAACTACGAGCAGTACTTC.

V and J are TRBV28 and TRBJ2-1; D ambiguous. Germline V lookup: CDR1 MDHEN, CDR2 SYDVKM. The CDR3 consists of 11 residues. The V gene lost 10 bases and the J gene lost 0 bases, with 4 bases spanning the gap. Here the CDR3 DNA reads TGTGCCACCATCTCCTACAATGAGCAGTTCTTC. Residues: CATISYNEQFF.

The V gene is TRBV5-6, the J gene TRBJ2-3; 9 bases line up with TRBD2. The V and J ends lost 1 base and 4 bases, in that order; junction bases with no gene match: 4. CDR1 SGHDT and CDR2 YYEEEE come from the germline V gene. The CDR3 consists of 15 residues. The CDR3 DNA is TGTGCCAGCAGCTTGAGTCTAGCGGGGTCAGATACGCAGTATTTT. Protein product: CASSLSLAGSDTQYF.

The J gene is TRBJ2-1, the V gene TRBV19; the D is unclear. CDR3 length: 15 amino acids. Germline V gene sequence: CDR1 LNHDA, CDR2 SQIVND (reference sequence). V was trimmed by 5 bases and J by 0 bases, leaving 11 bases between them. The CDR3 protein is CASSSRTTSYNEQFF. The CDR3 nucleotides read TGTGCCAGTAGTTCTCGAACTACCTCCTACAATGAGCAGTTCTTC.

This chain uses TRBV30 with TRBJ2-1, with 9 bases aligning to TRBD2. Germline assignment: CDR1 GTSNPN and CDR2 SVGIG (reference sequence). This CDR3 contains 14 residues. With 7 bases clipped from V and 5 bases from J, the junction kept 9 bases outside the gene matches. The chain's CDR3 is CALMGGRANNEQFF. In DNA, the CDR3 is TGTGCCTTAATGGGCGGGAGGGCCAACAATGAGCAGTTCTTC.

The chain is built from TRBV6-6 and TRBJ1-6; D call uncertain. The CDR3 spans 12 residues. CDR1 is MNHNY, CDR2 SVGAGI, per germline (reference sequence). The V end lost 7 bases, the J end lost 10 bases, and 11 bases lay between the germline ends. CDR3 region: CASTPLGSPLHF. In DNA, the CDR3 is TGTGCCAGCACTCCCCTCGGGTCACCCCTCCACTTT.

This chain uses TRBV7-7 with TRBJ2-2; 9 bases match TRBD2. J gave up 1 base and V 5 bases, and 8 bases lay outside the gene matches. Germline values: CDR1 SSHAT, CDR2 FNYEAQ (reference sequence). The CDR3 is 17 amino acids. The CDR3 protein is CASSNIAGVLNTGELFF. CDR3 DNA sequence: TGTGCCAGCAGCAACATAGCGGGAGTTTTGAACACCGGGGAGCTGTTTTTT.

This chain joins TRBV5-1 and TRBJ2-3; D not resolved. There are 11 residues in the CDR3. Trimming removed 1 base from V and 11 bases from J, with 8 bases in between. The germline V gene has CDR1 SGHRS and CDR2 YFSETQ. CDR3: CASSLRRKQYF. CDR3 DNA sequence: TGCGCCAGCAGCTTGAGGAGAAAGCAGTATTTT. Using reference TRBV5-1 and TRBJ2-3 for the parts outside the CDR3, the full variable domain is KAGVTQTPRYLIKTRGQQVTLSCSPISGHRSVSWYQQTPGQGLQFLFEYFSETQRNKGNFPGRFSGRQFSNSRSEMNVSTLELGDSALYLCASSLRRKQYFGPGTRLTVL.

The chain combines TRBV7-6 with TRBJ1-4; TRBD1 aligns across 9 bases. V shed 1 base and J 7 bases; nucleotides not matched to a gene: 4. Per germline, CDR1 SGHVS and CDR2 FNYEAQ. The CDR3 totals 15 residues. The CDR3 DNA reads TGTGCCAGCAGCTTAGGGGGACAGGGTACTGAAAAACTGTTTTTT. Protein sequence: CASSLGGQGTEKLFF.

The chain is built from TRBV2 and TRBJ1-1, with TRBD1 identical over 7 bases. This CDR3 has 13 amino acids. Trimming at V came to 6 bases and at J to 5 bases, leaving 6 bases not matched to a gene. CDR1 SNHLY and CDR2 FYNNEI come from the germline V gene. Here the CDR3 reads CASSADRETEAFF. The CDR3 DNA reads as TGTGCCAGCAGCGCAGACAGGGAAACTGAAGCTTTCTTT.

This rearrangement joins TRBV7-8 to TRBJ1-4; 8 bases align to TRBD1. J lost 0 bases, V lost 4 bases, and 4 bases had no gene match. CDR1 SGHVS and CDR2 FQNEAQ come from the germline V gene. This CDR3 has 16 amino acids. CDR3 residues: CASSSRTGTTNEKLFF. CDR3 nucleotide sequence: TGTGCCAGCAGCTCCCGGACAGGGACAACTAATGAAAAACTGTTTTTT.

V usage is TRBV27 and J usage is TRBJ2-7, with 9 nucleotides matching TRBD1. CDR3 length equals 13 residues. Trimming cost V 5 bases and J 6 bases; bases outside gene matches: 5. Germline V gene sequence: CDR1 MNHEY, CDR2 SMNVEV (reference sequence). The CDR3 sequence: CASSHTGGSEQYF. The CDR3 DNA reads TGTGCCAGCAGTCACACAGGGGGCAGCGAGCAGTACTTC.

V and J are TRBV14 and TRBJ1-2, with D possibly TRBD1 on 6 matching bases. V was shortened by 4 bases and J by 8 bases, with 14 bases between the two germline ends. From germline, CDR1 is SGHDN and CDR2 FVKESK. CDR3 length: 13 residues. DNA for the CDR3: TGTGCCAGCAGCCGAAACAGGGCTCAGGGCTACACCTTC. It codes for CASSRNRAQGYTF.

The chain recombines TRBV28 with TRBJ1-6; 8 bases agree with TRBD1. V lost 6 bases to trimming and J lost 7 bases; unmatched junction nucleotides: 5. The germline V gene encodes CDR1 MDHEN and CDR2 SYDVKM. There are 14 residues in the CDR3. CDR3 sequence: CASRTGQENSPLHF. The CDR3 DNA is TGTGCCAGCAGGACGGGACAGGAAAATTCACCCCTCCACTTT.

CDR3 region: CASSRGLAENTGELFF. The DNA of the CDR3 is TGTGCCAGCAGCCGCGGACTAGCGGAGAACACCGGGGAGCTGTTTTTT. The V and J genes are TRBV7-9 and TRBJ2-2; 10 nucleotides agree with TRBD2. Germline V gene data show CDR1 as SEHNR and CDR2 as FQNEAQ (reference sequence). Trimming took 5 bases from V and 1 from J; bases not matched to a gene: 4. The CDR3 totals 16 residues.

J is TRBJ2-3 and V is TRBV10-3; 14 nucleotides align to TRBD2. V lost 3 bases, J lost 3 bases, and 8 bases stayed unmatched. The germline gives CDR1 ENHRY, CDR2 SYGVKD. This CDR3 region has 18 residues. This CDR3 is CAISDGGTSGSSTDTQYF. In DNA, the CDR3 is TGTGCCATCAGTGATGGGGGGACTAGCGGGAGTAGTACAGATACGCAGTATTTT.

V gene TRBV7-8 combines with J gene TRBJ2-1; 11 nucleotides agree with TRBD2. CDR1 is SGHVS, CDR2 FQNEAQ, per germline. The CDR3 consists of 16 residues. After removal of 6 bases from V and 6 bases from J, the junction contained 10 bases not matched to a gene. The CDR3 nucleotides read TGTGCCAGCAGTGCCCCGGGACTAGCGGTTACCAATGAGCAGTTCTTC. Translation: CASSAPGLAVTNEQFF.